Listed below are T cell receptor beta chains from one sample, sequenced in a study of blood T cell repertoires in COVID-19. Produced via immunoSEQ multiplex PCR; TCRdb's table is partial and in-frame only. This sample has a few hundred thousand clones; 90% to 95% occur once, and the top ten carry roughly 0.86%. The material sequenced was PBMCs or T cells enriched from blood (not recorded which). The receptor source for this set is a woman in her forties who had been exposed to COVID-19. Both conserved end residues are part of each CDR3.

v_call,cdr3_aa
TRBV19,CASSIWGQGSRNEQFF
TRBV18,CASSGRGETQYF
TRBV3-1/TRBV3-2,CASSQGPDSLYGYTF
TRBV27,CASTNLWTGHEKLFF
TRBV18,CASSRSGTGYGYTF
TRBV3-1/TRBV3-2,CASSQGTSRYNEQFF
TRBV5-4,CASSLGLAGVGSGANVLTF
TRBV18,CASSPDWANEQFF
TRBV7-6,CASEWASGGARNEQFF
TRBV5-1,CASSLGGRANEQFF
TRBV30,CAWSVGGTDTQYF
TRBV23-1,CASSQSITIERRYYGYTF
TRBV13,CASSGQGGLSGVNYGYTF